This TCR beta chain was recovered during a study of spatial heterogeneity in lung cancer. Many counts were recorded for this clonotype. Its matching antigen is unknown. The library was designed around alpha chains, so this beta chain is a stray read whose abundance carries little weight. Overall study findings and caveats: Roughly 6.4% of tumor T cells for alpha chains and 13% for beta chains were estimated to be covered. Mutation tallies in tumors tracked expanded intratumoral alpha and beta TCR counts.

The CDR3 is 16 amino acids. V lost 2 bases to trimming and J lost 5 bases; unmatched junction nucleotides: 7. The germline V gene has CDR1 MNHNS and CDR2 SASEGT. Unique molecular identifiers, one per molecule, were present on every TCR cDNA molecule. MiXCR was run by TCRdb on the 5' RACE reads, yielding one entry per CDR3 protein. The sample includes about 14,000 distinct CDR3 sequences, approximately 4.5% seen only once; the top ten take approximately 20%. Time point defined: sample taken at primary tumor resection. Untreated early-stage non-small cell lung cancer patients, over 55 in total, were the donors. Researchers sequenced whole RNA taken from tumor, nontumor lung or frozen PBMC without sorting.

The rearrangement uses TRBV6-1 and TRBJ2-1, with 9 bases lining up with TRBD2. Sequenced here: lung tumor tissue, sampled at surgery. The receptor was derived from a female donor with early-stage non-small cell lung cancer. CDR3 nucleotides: TGTGCCAGCAGTGAATCCGGCGGGGGGGCGCACAATGAGCAGTTCTTC. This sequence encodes CASSESGGGAHNEQFF.